There are a few counts of the clone carrying this T cell receptor (beta chain). Its specificity is not known. CDR3 size: 11 residues. Trimming removed 5 bases at V and 8 bases at J, with 10 bases between. Germline values: CDR1 SGHDT, CDR2 YYEEEE. These data originate in a study of identical twins. The authors used template switching to add a universal primer site and gave cDNA unique molecular identifiers. Using its own MiXCR run on the 5' RACE reads, TCRdb lists one record per CDR3 protein. The sample includes 400,000 to 600,000 distinct CDR3 sequences, 20% to 25% of them seen just once. Whole-study findings and limits: Clonotypes of the beta chain that were abundant in cord blood carried fewer insertions (memory repertoires showed none). Out-of-frame alpha sequences shared by twins showed excess low generation probability. Interpretation of the results relied on cross-sectional statistical analysis and not on following the same donors.

The same sample was also used in a study of yellow fever vaccine responses in identical twins.

The sequenced material came from CD4+ T cells sorted from blood. V usage is TRBV5-6 and J usage is TRBJ1-1; D uncertain. The sequence was collected from a woman aged 18-30 years in good health. Here the CDR3 DNA reads TGTGCCAGCAGTCGCGATGCCGAAGCTTTCTTT. This sequence encodes CASSRDAEAFF.